This T cell receptor (beta chain) emerged from a study of Tregs in tolerant kidney transplant recipients. Unstimulated Tregs (CD4+CD25+CD127-) and CD4+CD25- non-Tregs were sorted from PBMCs. Per the germline V gene, CDR1 is SGHNT and CDR2 is YENEEA. V was pared by 0 bases and J by 7 bases, with 22 bases between. The CDR3 is 18 residues long. The method was immunoSEQ multiplex PCR; TCRdb's version includes in-frame clones alone and lacks a portion of them. In the table there are fewer than 80,000 clones, 98% of which are singletons. This chain joins TRBV11-3 and TRBJ2-1, with a weak D call TRBD2 (6 bases). The source was Tregs from blood, collected before the transplant. The TCR sequence derives from a human donor who received a combined kidney and bone marrow transplant. For the CDR3, the DNA is TGTGCCAGCAGCTTAGAGGGGGGTACGGGCCCCCTGGGGAATGAGCAGTTCTTC. It translates to CASSLEGGTGPLGNEQFF.